The present entry profiles one TCR beta chain with its context. This clone was counted between two and nine times. The antigen this receptor binds is unknown. The sample holds no much larger clone one base away, and base qualities are not on file. The High Capacity cDNA Reverse Transcription Kit was used to reverse transcribe all of the isolated RNA, meaning that expressed TCRB transcripts were what got sequenced. Naive, central memory and regulatory T cell samples underwent deep immunoSEQ sequencing, averaging around 4 million total reads per sample. Sorted cells were lysed in RLT buffer, and RNA was extracted using DNase-treated RNeasy Micro or Mini kits according to cell number. To prevent cross-contamination, every cell subset was processed on its own, while patient and healthy donor samples were processed together. TCRB sequences were amplified from cDNA with the immunoSEQ multiplex PCR, producing 87-bp fragments spanning the CDR3 region. Amplicons were sequenced on the Illumina HiSeq platform. Concerning the study's data processing: PCR bias was corrected computationally using synthetic template baselines, and reads within Hamming distance 2 were collapsed, with unmergeable singletons discarded. Reads were aligned against IMGT so that V, D and J genes, CDR3 length and insertions or deletions at six rearrangement sites could be assigned. Within each subset, clonotype counts were normalized to sorted cell number, after which true diversity and Gini coefficients were computed with the tcR R package. Repertoire sharing was quantified using the overlap coefficient calculated on TCRB nucleotide sequences. Out-of-frame TCRB sequences from naive cells were analyzed to stand in for the pre-selection repertoire. As stored in TCRdb, this immuneACCESS dataset retains in-frame rearrangements with V and J assigned. A fraction of the clones does not appear; measured against another copy, unresolved V genes explain less than half of the discrepancy, and the remainder lacks a known reason. That table supplies the V and J calls and clone size; D and trimming were determined from the DNA. This sample holds 450,000 to 550,000 clones; about 29% were observed only once. The ten largest clones capture around 0.065% of the sample.

The data belong to a study of beta chain features in type 1 diabetes listed by TCRdb under 2018. In the study overall: Patients and healthy donors did not differ in mean age, gender distribution, total cell number or subset yield. A total of around 110,000,000 sorted cells were examined across all samples, and a strong correlation was observed between cell number per subset and RNA yield. In the study, TCRB repertoires of sorted circulating CD4+ T cell subsets from recently diagnosed type 1 diabetes patients were compared with those of matched healthy donors. Naive and central memory subsets were obtained from all 30 or so donors, but regulatory and stem cell-like memory subsets were isolated from only 8 patients and roughly 8 healthy donors. General conclusions and limits of the study: Because cDNA was sequenced instead of genomic DNA, highly expressing activated cells could be over-represented, though the groups showed no difference in activation or CD3 levels. Patients with type 1 diabetes made fewer insertions and deleted more nucleotides at VDJ recombination sites, implying thymic rearrangement abnormalities. Naive, central memory and regulatory TCRB repertoires appeared to be more similar among patients than among healthy donors. PCR may preferentially amplify shorter templates, but because patient and control samples were amplified and corrected together, any resulting skew would affect both groups equally. Type 1 diabetes patients showed a moderate but significant shortening of TCRB CDR3 length in all four CD4+ subsets. Only small numbers of individuals were included in the HLA sub-analyses, which left unresolved whether HLA type had any influence on TCRB rearrangement.

From each donor, a single peripheral blood sample of about 100 mL on average was drawn into heparinised tubes. A BD FACSAria II and a panel including CD45RO, CCR7, CD25, CD127, CD95 and CD27 were used to sort naive, central memory, regulatory and stem cell-like memory CD4+ T cells. Purity was above 95% for every sorted population. PBMCs were isolated right away by Lymphoprep density gradient centrifugation and were stained directly, without culture. Samples were stained and sorted in pairs, with one healthy donor and one patient per experiment, so that batch effects were minimized. The source is a man aged 18 to 30 in good health. Source material: naive CD4+ T cells from blood. Reading the label with the study, this specimen's cell subset or site is: true naive CD4+ T cells.

CDR3 sequence: CAISVTFGQPQHF. The DNA sequence follows: TGTGCCATCAGTGTGACCTTCGGACAGCCCCAGCATTTT. The receptor chain draws on TRBV10-3 and TRBJ1-5, with no confident D gene call. CDR1 and CDR2 were assigned from the germline V gene as ENHRY and SYGVKD. Cut back by 4 bases and 7 bases, the V and J ends lie 11 bases apart. From the cysteine through the phenylalanine, the CDR3 covers 13 amino acids. The read is trimmed to its CDR3 DNA, 39 bases read in frame from base 1.